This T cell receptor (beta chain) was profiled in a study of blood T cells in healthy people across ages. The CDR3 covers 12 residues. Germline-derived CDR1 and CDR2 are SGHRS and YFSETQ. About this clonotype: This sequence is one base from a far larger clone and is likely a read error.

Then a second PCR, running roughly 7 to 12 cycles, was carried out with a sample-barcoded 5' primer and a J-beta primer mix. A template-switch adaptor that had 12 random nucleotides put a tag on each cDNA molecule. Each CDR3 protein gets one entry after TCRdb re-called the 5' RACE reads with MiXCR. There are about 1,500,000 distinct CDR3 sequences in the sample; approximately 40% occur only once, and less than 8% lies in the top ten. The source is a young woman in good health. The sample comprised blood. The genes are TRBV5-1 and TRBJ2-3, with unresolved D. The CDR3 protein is CVSSLPTDTQYF. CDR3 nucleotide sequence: TGCGTCAGCAGCTTGCCCACAGATACGCAGTATTTT.